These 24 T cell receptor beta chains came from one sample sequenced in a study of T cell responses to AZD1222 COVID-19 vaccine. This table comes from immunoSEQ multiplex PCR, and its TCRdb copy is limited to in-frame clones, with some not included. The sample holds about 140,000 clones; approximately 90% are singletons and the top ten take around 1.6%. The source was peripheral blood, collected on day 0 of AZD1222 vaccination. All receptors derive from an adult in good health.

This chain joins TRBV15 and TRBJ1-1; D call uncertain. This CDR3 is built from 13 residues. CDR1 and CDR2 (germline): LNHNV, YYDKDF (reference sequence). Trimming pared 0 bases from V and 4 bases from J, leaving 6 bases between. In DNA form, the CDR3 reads TGTGCCACCAGCAGAGATCCGAGCACTGAAGCTTTCTTT. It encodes CATSRDPSTEAFF.

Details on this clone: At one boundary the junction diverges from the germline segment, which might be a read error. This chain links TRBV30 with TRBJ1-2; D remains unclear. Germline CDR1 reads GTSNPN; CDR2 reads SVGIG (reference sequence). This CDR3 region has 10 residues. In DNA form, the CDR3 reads TGTGCCTGGGGGGTAGTTATGGCCTCCTTC. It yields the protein CAWGVVMASF.

In DNA, the CDR3 is TGTGCCAGCAGCAAAGAGTGTTTAGGGACTAACACTGAAGCTTTCTTT. It translates to CASSKECLGTNTEAFF. J is TRBJ1-1 and V is TRBV21-1. TRBV21-1 is a pseudogene segment. CDR3 length: 16 amino acids.

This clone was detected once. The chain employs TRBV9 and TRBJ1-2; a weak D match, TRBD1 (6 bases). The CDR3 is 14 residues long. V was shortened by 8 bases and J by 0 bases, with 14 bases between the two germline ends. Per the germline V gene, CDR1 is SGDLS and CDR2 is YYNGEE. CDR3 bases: TGTGCCAGTCTAGGAGGGGGGACTAACTATGGCTACACCTTC. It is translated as CASLGGGTNYGYTF.

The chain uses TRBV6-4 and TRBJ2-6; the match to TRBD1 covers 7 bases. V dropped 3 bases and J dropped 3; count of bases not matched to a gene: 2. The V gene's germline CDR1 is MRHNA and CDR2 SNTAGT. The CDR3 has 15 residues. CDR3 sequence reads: CASSEDRDGANVLTF. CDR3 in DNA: TGTGCCAGCAGTGAAGACAGGGATGGGGCCAACGTCCTGACTTTC.

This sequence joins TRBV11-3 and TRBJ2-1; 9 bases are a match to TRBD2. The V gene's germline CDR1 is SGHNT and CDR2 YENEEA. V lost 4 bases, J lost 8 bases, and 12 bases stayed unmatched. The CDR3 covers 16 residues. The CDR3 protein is CASSSKAGGPFDEQFF. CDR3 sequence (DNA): TGTGCCAGCAGCTCCAAAGCGGGGGGACCCTTTGATGAGCAGTTCTTC.

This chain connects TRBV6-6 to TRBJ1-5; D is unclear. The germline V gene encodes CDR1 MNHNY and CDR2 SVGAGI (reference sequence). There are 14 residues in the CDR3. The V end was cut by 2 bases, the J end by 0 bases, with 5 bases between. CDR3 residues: CASSYVDSNQPQHF. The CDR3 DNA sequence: TGTGCCAGCAGTTACGTAGATAGCAATCAGCCCCAGCATTTT.

CDR3 amino acids: CASSSRRVDTGELFF. The CDR3 nucleotides are TGTGCCAGCAGTTCCCGGCGGGTGGACACCGGGGAGCTGTTTTTT. The chain carries TRBV27 and TRBJ2-2; maybe TRBD2 (5 bases). CDR1 is MNHEY, CDR2 SMNVEV, per germline (reference sequence). V lost 4 bases, J lost 3 bases, and 12 bases lay in between. The CDR3 sequence is 15 residues long.

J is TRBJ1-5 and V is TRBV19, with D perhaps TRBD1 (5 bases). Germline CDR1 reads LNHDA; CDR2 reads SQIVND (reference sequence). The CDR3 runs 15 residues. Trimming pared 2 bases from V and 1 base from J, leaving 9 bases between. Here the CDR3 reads CASSITGQSNQPQHF. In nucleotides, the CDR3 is TGTGCCAGTAGTATAACAGGACAAAGCAATCAGCCCCAGCATTTT.

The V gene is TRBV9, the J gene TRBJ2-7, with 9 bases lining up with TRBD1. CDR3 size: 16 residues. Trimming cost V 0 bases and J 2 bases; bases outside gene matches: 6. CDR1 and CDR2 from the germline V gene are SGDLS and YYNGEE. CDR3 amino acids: CASSVGVDRGTYEQYF. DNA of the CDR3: TGTGCCAGCAGCGTAGGGGTTGACAGGGGGACCTACGAGCAGTACTTC.

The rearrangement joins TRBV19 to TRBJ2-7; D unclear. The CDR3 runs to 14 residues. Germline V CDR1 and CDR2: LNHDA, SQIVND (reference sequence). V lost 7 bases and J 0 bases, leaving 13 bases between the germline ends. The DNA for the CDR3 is TGTGCCAGTAAGCCTTTCCCAAGCTCCTACGAGCAGTACTTC. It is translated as CASKPFPSSYEQYF. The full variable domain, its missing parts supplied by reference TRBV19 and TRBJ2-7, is DGGITQSPKYLFRKEGQNVTLSCEQNLNHDAMYWYRQDPGQGLRLIYYSQIVNDFQKGDIAEGYSVSREKKESFPLTVTSAQKNPTAFYLCASKPFPSSYEQYFGPGTRLTVT.

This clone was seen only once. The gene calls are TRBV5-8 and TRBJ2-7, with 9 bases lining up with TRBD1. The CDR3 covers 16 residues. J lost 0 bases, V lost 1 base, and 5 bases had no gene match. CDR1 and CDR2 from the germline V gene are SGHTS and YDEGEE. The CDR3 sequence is CASSLSMGQGSYEQYF. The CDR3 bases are TGTGCCAGCAGCTTGAGTATGGGACAGGGCTCCTACGAGCAGTACTTC.

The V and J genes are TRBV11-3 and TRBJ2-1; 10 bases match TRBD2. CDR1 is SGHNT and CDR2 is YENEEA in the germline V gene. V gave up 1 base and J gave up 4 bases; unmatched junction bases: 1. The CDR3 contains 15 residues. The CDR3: CASSLASGSYNEQFF. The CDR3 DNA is TGTGCCAGCAGCTTAGCTAGCGGGAGTTACAATGAGCAGTTCTTC.

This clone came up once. The CDR3 DNA is TGTGCCAGCAGCCTTGGACTAGCAACATACAATGAGCAGTTCTTC. Its protein product is CASSLGLATYNEQFF. V is TRBV7-9 and J is TRBJ2-1, with TRBD2 identical over 8 bases. Germline V CDR1 and CDR2: SEHNR, FQNEAQ (reference sequence). The CDR3 is made up of 15 amino acids. The trim removed 5 bases at V and 4 bases at J, leaving 7 bases unmatched.

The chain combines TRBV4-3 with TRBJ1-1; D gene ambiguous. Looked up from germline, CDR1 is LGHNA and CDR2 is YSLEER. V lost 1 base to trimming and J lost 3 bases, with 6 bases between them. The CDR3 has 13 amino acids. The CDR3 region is CASSQAVDTEAFF. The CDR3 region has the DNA TGCGCCAGCAGCCAAGCGGTGGACACTGAAGCTTTCTTT.

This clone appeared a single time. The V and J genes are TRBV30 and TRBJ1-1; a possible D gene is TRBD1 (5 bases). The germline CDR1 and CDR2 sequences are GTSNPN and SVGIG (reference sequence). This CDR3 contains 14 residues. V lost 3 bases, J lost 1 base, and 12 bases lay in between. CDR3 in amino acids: CAWSPGRPNTEAFF. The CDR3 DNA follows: TGTGCCTGGAGCCCAGGGAGGCCGAACACTGAAGCTTTCTTT.

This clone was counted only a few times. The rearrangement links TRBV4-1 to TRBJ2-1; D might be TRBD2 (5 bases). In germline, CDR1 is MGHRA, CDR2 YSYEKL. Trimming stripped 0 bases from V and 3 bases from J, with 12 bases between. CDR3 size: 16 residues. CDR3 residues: CASSQDAGADYNEQFF. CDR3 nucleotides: TGCGCCAGCAGCCAAGATGCCGGAGCGGACTACAATGAGCAGTTCTTC.

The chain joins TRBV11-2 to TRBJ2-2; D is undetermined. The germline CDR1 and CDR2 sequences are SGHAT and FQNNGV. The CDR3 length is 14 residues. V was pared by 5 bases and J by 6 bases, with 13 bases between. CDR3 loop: CASSRSFNPGELFF. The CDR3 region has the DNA TGTGCCAGCAGCCGCTCCTTTAACCCCGGGGAGCTGTTTTTT.

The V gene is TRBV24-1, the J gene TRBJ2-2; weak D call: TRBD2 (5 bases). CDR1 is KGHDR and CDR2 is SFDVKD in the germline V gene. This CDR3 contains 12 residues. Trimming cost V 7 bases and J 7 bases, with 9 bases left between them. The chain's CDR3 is CATSPGGGELFF. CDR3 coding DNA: TGTGCCACCAGCCCCGGAGGCGGGGAGCTGTTTTTT.

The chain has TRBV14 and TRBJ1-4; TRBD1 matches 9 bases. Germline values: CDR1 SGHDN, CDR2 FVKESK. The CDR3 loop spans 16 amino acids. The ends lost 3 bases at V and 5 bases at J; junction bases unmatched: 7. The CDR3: CASSHRTGTGNEKLFF. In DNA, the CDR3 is TGTGCCAGCAGCCACCGAACCGGGACAGGGAATGAAAAACTGTTTTTT.

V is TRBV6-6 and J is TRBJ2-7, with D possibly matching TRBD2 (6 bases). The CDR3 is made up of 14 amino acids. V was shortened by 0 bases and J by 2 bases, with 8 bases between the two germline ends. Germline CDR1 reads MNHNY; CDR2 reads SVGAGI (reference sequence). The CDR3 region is CASSYSGGTYEQYF. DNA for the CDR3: TGTGCCAGCAGTTACTCCGGGGGAACCTACGAGCAGTACTTC.

The chain's CDR3 is CASSLVWGREKLFF. DNA for the CDR3: TGCGCCAGCAGCTTGGTTTGGGGTAGGGAAAAACTGTTTTTT. The chain is built from TRBV5-1 and TRBJ1-4; no reliable D call. CDR1 and CDR2 (germline): SGHRS, YFSETQ. This CDR3 contains 14 residues. V dropped 0 bases and J dropped 8 bases, with 11 bases sitting between them.

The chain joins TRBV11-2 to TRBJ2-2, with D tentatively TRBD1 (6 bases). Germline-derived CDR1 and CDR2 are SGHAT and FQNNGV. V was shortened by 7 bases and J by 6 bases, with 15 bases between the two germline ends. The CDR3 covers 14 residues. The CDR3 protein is CASTMTGSSGELFF. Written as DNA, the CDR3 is TGTGCCAGCACCATGACAGGTTCATCCGGGGAGCTGTTTTTT.

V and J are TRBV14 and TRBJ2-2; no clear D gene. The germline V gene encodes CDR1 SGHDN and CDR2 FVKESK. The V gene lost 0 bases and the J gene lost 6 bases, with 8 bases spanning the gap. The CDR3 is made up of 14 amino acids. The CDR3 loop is CASSQDGASGELFF. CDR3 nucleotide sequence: TGTGCCAGCAGCCAAGATGGAGCGTCCGGGGAGCTGTTTTTT. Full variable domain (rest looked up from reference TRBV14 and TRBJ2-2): EAGVTQFPSHSVIEKGQTVTLRCDPISGHDNLYWYRRVMGKEIKFLLHFVKESKQDESGMPNNRFLAERTGGTYSTLKVQPAELEDSGVYFCASSQDGASGELFFGEGSRLTVL.